The 27 T cell receptor beta chains in this list originate from one sample, sequenced in a study of cytomegalovirus exposure and HLA in healthy donors. Vbeta (60) and Jbeta (13) primers were used in the PCR. TCRdb's table, derived via immunoSEQ multiplex PCR, lists solely in-frame clones and lacks some. Here the sample spans approximately 210,000 clones, over 80% being singletons. The sequencing sample was made of PBMCs. All receptors derive from a woman between 45 and 65 years old in good health and CMV-seropositive.

The chain combines TRBV30 with TRBJ1-1, with 7 bases identical to TRBD1. This CDR3 has 14 residues. V shed 5 bases and J 5 bases; nucleotides not matched to a gene: 11. Per the germline V gene, CDR1 is GTSNPN and CDR2 is SVGIG (reference sequence). DNA of the CDR3: TGTGCCTGGGAACAGGGGCCACTAGGTACTGAAGCTTTCTTT. Its translation is CAWEQGPLGTEAFF.

The CDR3 DNA sequence: TGCAGCGTTGAAGGGACAGGGCCCGGGGAGCTGTTTTTT. Translation: CSVEGTGPGELFF. V and J are TRBV29-1 and TRBJ2-2, with 8 bases matching TRBD1. The germline CDR1 and CDR2 sequences are SQVTM and ANQGSEA. With 1 base clipped from V and 6 bases from J, the junction kept 1 base outside the gene matches. The CDR3 extends over 13 amino acids.

The V and J genes are TRBV7-8 and TRBJ1-1; 9 bases map to TRBD1. Germline CDR1 and CDR2: SGHVS and FQNEAQ. There are 15 residues in the CDR3. Unmatched junction bases numbered 7, after V lost 4 bases and J lost 4 bases. CDR3 DNA: TGTGCCAGCAGCTCCAGGACAGGGGTAGGCACTGAAGCTTTCTTT. Protein: CASSSRTGVGTEAFF.

This clone was observed a few times. The rearrangement links TRBV5-6 to TRBJ2-2; 7 bases fit TRBD1. The CDR3 totals 16 residues. V shed 4 bases and J 5 bases; nucleotides not matched to a gene: 11. The germline V gene has CDR1 SGHDT and CDR2 YYEEEE. The CDR3 sequence: CASSPPGQYDTGELFF. The CDR3 region has the DNA TGTGCCAGCAGCCCCCCGGGACAGTATGATACCGGGGAGCTGTTTTTT.

The chain combines TRBV7-2 with TRBJ1-4; possibly TRBD1 for D (6 bases). Trimming took off 1 base at V and 8 bases at J, with 14 bases between the two ends. This CDR3 has 15 residues. Germline CDR1 is SGHTA and CDR2 is FQGNSA. The CDR3 DNA follows: TGTGCCAGCAGCTTAGAATCAGGGGTGAGGGAAAAACTGTTTTTT. Translation: CASSLESGVREKLFF.

V gene TRBV20-1 combines with J gene TRBJ1-1, with D possibly being TRBD1 (5 bases). Trimming removed 4 bases from V and 7 bases from J, with 10 bases in between. CDR3 size: 11 residues. Germline V gene data show CDR1 as DFQATT and CDR2 as SNEGSKA (reference sequence). The CDR3 sequence: CSANPTVEAFF. Here the CDR3 DNA reads TGCAGTGCTAACCCGACAGTTGAAGCTTTCTTT.

The rearrangement joins TRBV28 to TRBJ1-4; D is possibly TRBD1 (6 bases). The CDR3 spans 15 residues. The ends were cut back, 2 bases at V and 7 bases at J, with 14 bases in the middle. Germline assignment: CDR1 MDHEN and CDR2 SYDVKM. CDR3 nucleotides: TGTGCCAGCAGTTTAGGAGAACAGGGCCGTGAAAAACTGTTTTTT. This sequence encodes CASSLGEQGREKLFF.

The rearrangement links TRBV18 to TRBJ1-1; the match to TRBD1 covers 7 bases. Germline assignment: CDR1 KGHSH and CDR2 LQKENI. The CDR3 is 14 residues long. V shed 3 bases, J shed 5 bases, and the junction held 6 bases outside the gene matches. The CDR3 DNA sequence: TGTGCCAGCTCACCCCAGGGGGTCGGGACTGAAGCTTTCTTT. This sequence encodes CASSPQGVGTEAFF.

This chain joins TRBV30 and TRBJ1-3; D is undetermined. The CDR3 is 15 amino acids. Trimming shortened V by 4 bases and J by 0 bases, and 13 bases separated the two germline ends. Germline values: CDR1 GTSNPN, CDR2 SVGIG (reference sequence). CDR3 nucleotides: TGTGCCTGGACCCAAGACAAACTCTCTGGAAACACCATATATTTT. Translation: CAWTQDKLSGNTIYF.

Concerning this clone itself: The sample contains more than one DNA sequence encoding this CDR3. This chain connects TRBV7-2 to TRBJ1-1, with D perhaps TRBD1 (6 bases). The germline CDR1 and CDR2 sequences are SGHTA and FQGNSA. CDR3 size: 13 residues. Trimming took off 5 bases at V and 1 base at J, with 8 bases between the two ends. The CDR3 DNA sequence: TGTGCCAGCAGCCTGGACAGGAACACTGAAGCTTTCTTT. This gives the protein CASSLDRNTEAFF. The complete variable domain, with remaining parts taken from reference TRBV7-2 and TRBJ1-1, reads GAGVSQSPSNKVTEKGKDVELRCDPISGHTALYWYRQSLGQGLEFLIYFQGNSAPDKSGLPSDRFSAERTGGSVSTLTIQRTQQEDSAVYLCASSLDRNTEAFFGQGTRLTVV.

This rearrangement joins TRBV27 to TRBJ1-2, with 10 bases matching TRBD1. Trimming took 5 bases from V and 10 from J; bases not matched to a gene: 13. Looked up from germline, CDR1 is MNHEY and CDR2 is SMNVEV (reference sequence). The CDR3 is 15 residues long. The CDR3 sequence is CASSNRDRGRGVYTF. The CDR3 DNA is TGTGCCAGCAGTAACCGGGACAGGGGTCGGGGTGTCTACACCTTC.

This chain uses TRBV9 with TRBJ2-2; 7 bases are shared with TRBD1. The V gene's germline CDR1 is SGDLS and CDR2 YYNGEE. Trimming took 4 bases from V and 7 from J; bases not matched to a gene: 10. The length of the CDR3 is 15 residues. CDR3 nucleotide sequence: TGTGCCAGCAGCCCCCCGACAGGGTGGGGCGGGGAGCTGTTTTTT. It translates to CASSPPTGWGGELFF.

The chain links TRBV2 to TRBJ2-6; a weak D match, TRBD1 (5 bases). Looked up from germline, CDR1 is SNHLY and CDR2 is FYNNEI. CDR3 length: 13 residues. The CDR3 here is CVTGVLGANVLTF. As DNA, the CDR3 is TGTGTCACAGGCGTGTTGGGGGCCAACGTCCTGACTTTC.

A few counts support this clone. CDR3 nucleotide sequence: TGTGCCATCAGTGAGGGGAAGGGGGCCAGGGATACGCAGTATTTT. Protein product: CAISEGKGARDTQYF. J is TRBJ2-3 and V is TRBV10-3, with 7 bases that match TRBD1. The CDR3 sequence is 15 residues long. Germline trimming cut 2 bases from V and 6 bases from J; bases unmatched to any gene: 8. CDR1 and CDR2 (germline): ENHRY, SYGVKD.

The CDR3 sequence: CSVDPSGARETQYF. The CDR3 nucleotides are TGCAGCGTTGATCCCTCAGGGGCGCGAGAGACCCAGTACTTC. This rearrangement joins TRBV29-1 to TRBJ2-5; possibly TRBD1 for D (6 bases). Germline assignment: CDR1 SQVTM and CDR2 ANQGSEA. The CDR3 has 14 amino acids. The V end was cut by 3 bases, the J end by 4 bases, with 15 bases between.

This clone appeared a few times. The rearrangement joins TRBV7-3 to TRBJ1-1; D may be TRBD1 (5 bases). Per germline, CDR1 SGHTA and CDR2 FQGTGA. V was trimmed by 0 bases and J by 1 base, leaving 6 bases between them. CDR3 length equals 14 residues. CDR3: CASSLTGQNTEAFF. The CDR3 nucleotides read TGTGCCAGCAGCTTAACGGGGCAGAACACTGAAGCTTTCTTT.

This clone was seen only a few times. J is TRBJ1-6 and V is TRBV6-5; 10 bases are a match to TRBD1. Germline values: CDR1 MNHEY, CDR2 SVGAGI. The V gene end was trimmed by 6 bases and the J gene end by 5 bases; junction bases not matched to a gene: 4. This CDR3 has 15 amino acids. The CDR3 spells CASSLGTGDNSPLHF. For the CDR3, the DNA is TGTGCCAGCAGCCTCGGGACAGGGGATAATTCACCCCTCCACTTT.

The J gene is TRBJ2-3, the V gene TRBV25-1, with 10 nucleotides matching TRBD1. Trimming removed 3 bases from V and 1 base from J; junction bases left unmatched: 4. The CDR3 has 16 residues. From germline, CDR1 is MGHDK and CDR2 SYGVNS. Here the CDR3 DNA reads TGTGCCAGCAGTGACCACGGGACAGGGGGCACAGATACGCAGTATTTT. It is translated as CASSDHGTGGTDTQYF.

This rearrangement joins TRBV28 to TRBJ2-3, with TRBD2 matching 15 bases. J gave up 5 bases and V 5 bases, and 20 bases lay outside the gene matches. The CDR3 sequence is 21 residues long. Germline V gives CDR1 MDHEN, CDR2 SYDVKM. Written as DNA, the CDR3 is TGTGCCAGCAGTCCTTACCACATCGCAACCGGACTAGCGGGGGGGATAGATACGCAGTATTTT. It yields the protein CASSPYHIATGLAGGIDTQYF.

This CDR3 reads CASTGLAGSSTDTQYF. The CDR3 coding sequence is TGTGCCAGCACCGGACTAGCGGGATCTAGCACAGATACGCAGTATTTT. The J gene is TRBJ2-3, the V gene TRBV7-9; 12 bases fit TRBD2. The V segment lost 7 bases and the J segment 0 bases; nucleotides outside the gene matches: 5. The germline gives CDR1 SEHNR, CDR2 FQNEAQ (reference sequence). This CDR3 spans 16 amino acids.

This clone was detected a few times. The chain joins TRBV5-1 to TRBJ1-4, with unresolved D. V shed 4 bases and J shed 7 bases, with 14 bases lying between them. The CDR3 has 14 amino acids. CDR1 is SGHRS and CDR2 is YFSETQ in the germline V gene. The CDR3 region is CASSAGVSGEKLFF. The CDR3 nucleotides are TGCGCCAGCAGCGCCGGGGTTAGCGGTGAAAAACTGTTTTTT.

The V and J genes are TRBV18 and TRBJ2-3, with 9 bases fitting TRBD2. CDR1 KGHSH and CDR2 LQKENI come from the germline V gene. The CDR3 totals 17 residues. V shed 3 bases, J shed 1 base, and the junction held 8 bases outside the gene matches. CDR3 DNA: TGTGCCAGCTCACCCCTAGGGTCTAGCGGGGGCACAGATACGCAGTATTTT. This codes for CASSPLGSSGGTDTQYF.

This clone was counted between two and nine times. The genes are TRBV30 and TRBJ1-3; the match to TRBD1 covers 7 bases. V trimming: 0 bases; J trimming: 12 bases; junction bases outside the gene matches: 8. The CDR3 is 13 residues long. The V gene's germline CDR1 is GTSNPN and CDR2 SVGIG (reference sequence). The chain's CDR3 is CAWSVEGQGVIYF. In DNA form, the CDR3 reads TGTGCCTGGAGTGTAGAGGGGCAGGGGGTCATATATTTT.

CDR3 residues: CASRTGTGGGETQYF. Here the CDR3 DNA reads TGTGCCAGCAGAACCGGGACAGGGGGCGGAGAGACCCAGTACTTC. The chain combines TRBV7-6 with TRBJ2-5, with TRBD1 matching 12 bases. V shed 6 bases and J 4 bases; nucleotides not matched to a gene: 6. The CDR3 contains 15 residues. Germline V gene data show CDR1 as SGHVS and CDR2 as FNYEAQ.

V gene TRBV19 combines with J gene TRBJ1-1, with D maybe TRBD1 (6 bases). The CDR3 totals 15 residues. Trimming removed 7 bases from V and 0 bases from J, with 15 bases in between. The germline V gene encodes CDR1 LNHDA and CDR2 SQIVND (reference sequence). The CDR3 protein is CASIHTRGLNTEAFF. The CDR3 DNA reads as TGTGCCAGTATTCATACCAGGGGTTTGAACACTGAAGCTTTCTTT.

The CDR3 nucleotides read TGTGCCAGCAGCTTAGGGGGACAGGGAACCTACGAGCAGTACTTC. Its protein product is CASSLGGQGTYEQYF. V is TRBV7-2 and J is TRBJ2-7, with 9 bases aligning to TRBD1. CDR1 and CDR2 (germline): SGHTA, FQGNSA. There are 15 residues in the CDR3. After removal of 1 base from V and 2 bases from J, the junction contained 3 bases not matched to a gene.

The V gene is TRBV7-2, the J gene TRBJ2-7, with D uncertain. This CDR3 comprises 13 residues. V was shortened by 1 base and J by 2 bases, with 6 bases between the two germline ends. The V gene's germline CDR1 is SGHTA and CDR2 FQGNSA. This chain's CDR3 is CASSLEHPYEQYF. The CDR3, as DNA: TGTGCCAGCAGCTTAGAACACCCCTACGAGCAGTACTTC.